This T cell receptor beta chain was profiled in a study of CD8 T cells in ankylosing spondylitis. TCRdb fed the 5' RACE reads into MiXCR, producing one record per CDR3 protein. The sample carries fewer than 400,000 distinct CDR3 sequences, roughly 14% recorded once. Germline CDR1 and CDR2: SGHRS and YFSETQ. The CDR3 totals 13 residues. Trimming cost V 4 bases and J 4 bases, with 8 bases left between them. The sequenced sample consisted of blood, either unsorted or a sorted T cell fraction (not recorded which). The chain uses TRBV5-1 and TRBJ1-4; D remains ambiguous. This TCR came from a male donor with ankylosing spondylitis or in good health (not recorded which). CDR3 sequence: CASSPDGNEKLFF. CDR3 DNA: TGCGCCAGCAGCCCGGACGGTAATGAAAAACTGTTTTTT.